This T cell receptor beta chain was sequenced for a study of blood T cell repertoires in COVID-19. About the study: From the United States, Italy and Spain came samples of acute and convalescent COVID-19. T cells, B-cell-depleted T cells, or PBMCs supplied cDNA or gDNA.

Original handling: The authors estimated nucleated cell counts from reference gene primer amplification. Using immunoSEQ multiplex PCR, the repertoire was profiled, and TCRdb retains in-frame clones only, with some absent. V and J calls plus clone size are reproduced from that table; the DNA served to infer D and trimming. This table holds about 170,000 clones, 85% found once. Enrollment of patients from Seattle took place during active infection, with longitudinal follow-up. Trimming removed 5 bases from V and 1 base from J, with 27 bases in between. The germline V gene has CDR1 SGHDT and CDR2 YYEEEE. The CDR3 spans 19 residues.

This TCR came from a woman aged 80 or older with COVID-19, enrolled during active disease. This chain connects TRBV5-6 to TRBJ1-1; tentatively, D is TRBD1 (6 bases). The sequenced material came from peripheral blood. DNA for the CDR3: TGTGCCAGCAGTTTAGACCCTATTCCTAGGGGGATTACGAACACTGAAGCTTTCTTT. Translated, it gives CASSLDPIPRGITNTEAFF.